Each of the 9 T cell receptor beta chains below was sequenced from the same sample in a study of cytomegalovirus exposure and HLA in healthy donors. The PCR contained 60 Vbeta and 13 Jbeta primers. TCRdb's table, derived via immunoSEQ multiplex PCR, lists solely in-frame clones and lacks some. The table has approximately 160,000 clones, around 65% seen once; the top ten hold less than 3.5%. Material for sequencing was PBMCs. These receptors all stem from a woman aged 40 to 55 in good health and CMV-seropositive.

The J gene is TRBJ1-2, the V gene TRBV5-6; D is ambiguous. The germline V and J ends were trimmed by 1 base and 4 bases, with 14 bases remaining between them. This CDR3 has 15 amino acids. Germline-derived CDR1 and CDR2 are SGHDT and YYEEEE. The CDR3 bases are TGTGCCAGCAGCTTGAGAAACAGTGGCCCCTATGGCTACACCTTC. It codes for CASSLRNSGPYGYTF.

Of note for this clone: Its ends do not fully match the called genes, so a read error is possible. V is TRBV20-1 and J is TRBJ2-5; D gene ambiguous. Germline CDR1 DFQATT, CDR2 SNEGSKA (reference sequence). This CDR3 comprises 11 residues. The CDR3 sequence: CSVRVKETQYF. The CDR3 coding sequence is TGCAGTGTTAGAGTTAAAGAGACCCAGTACTTC.

The gene calls are TRBV5-6 and TRBJ1-4; D uncertain. The CDR3 is made up of 18 amino acids. V was cut by 2 bases and J by 0 bases, with 17 bases left in between. Germline assignment: CDR1 SGHDT and CDR2 YYEEEE. CDR3 amino acids: CASSFRFARFTTNEKLFF. CDR3 nucleotide sequence: TGTGCCAGCAGCTTTCGTTTCGCTCGGTTTACAACTAATGAAAAACTGTTTTTT.

V is TRBV7-2 and J is TRBJ2-2; 13 bases agree with TRBD2. The CDR3 loop spans 18 amino acids. The V and J ends lost 5 bases and 1 base, in that order; junction bases with no gene match: 7. CDR1 SGHTA and CDR2 FQGNSA come from the germline V gene. The CDR3 is CASSLVGLAGVNTGELFF. CDR3 bases: TGTGCCAGCAGCCTCGTCGGACTAGCGGGAGTGAACACCGGGGAGCTGTTTTTT.

Written as DNA, the CDR3 is TGTGCCAGTAGTCCTTTAGTTCAGCCCCAGCATTTT. Translation gives CASSPLVQPQHF. The V call is TRBV7-8, the J call TRBJ1-5; D unresolved. The V gene lost 9 bases and the J gene lost 6 bases, with 12 bases spanning the gap. This CDR3 contains 12 residues. Germline lookup yields CDR1 SGHVS and CDR2 FQNEAQ.

The V and J genes are TRBV2 and TRBJ1-2, with D perhaps matching TRBD1 (5 bases). CDR3 length: 15 amino acids. V lost 3 bases, J lost 5 bases, and 16 bases lay in between. Germline V lookup: CDR1 SNHLY, CDR2 FYNNEI. The CDR3 sequence is CASSESGGTSYGYTF. Here the CDR3 DNA reads TGTGCCAGCAGTGAGTCGGGGGGAACTAGTTATGGCTACACCTTC.

This clone was observed a handful of times. This chain links TRBV28 with TRBJ1-2, with 9 bases identical to TRBD1. V dropped 7 bases and J dropped 7; count of bases not matched to a gene: 10. The CDR3 has 14 residues. Germline CDR1 MDHEN, CDR2 SYDVKM. The CDR3 region is CASTTARTGAGYTF. The CDR3 DNA is TGTGCCAGCACCACGGCGCGGACAGGGGCTGGCTACACCTTC.

The chain joins TRBV6-1 to TRBJ2-7, with D perhaps matching TRBD2 (6 bases). Germline V gene sequence: CDR1 MNHNS, CDR2 SASEGT. Trimming pared 7 bases from V and 3 bases from J, leaving 13 bases between. The length of the CDR3 is 13 residues. CDR3 amino acids: CASTPRLDYEQYF. The CDR3 coding sequence is TGTGCCAGCACCCCCAGACTAGACTACGAGCAGTACTTC.

The CDR3 DNA reads as TGTGCCAGCAGTTACTCGGGCAGGCAACTAGATACGCAGTATTTT. It codes for CASSYSGRQLDTQYF. This chain uses TRBV6-5 with TRBJ2-3; D unclear. The CDR3 covers 15 residues. Looked up from germline, CDR1 is MNHEY and CDR2 is SVGAGI. V shed 0 bases and J shed 5 bases, with 12 bases lying between them.